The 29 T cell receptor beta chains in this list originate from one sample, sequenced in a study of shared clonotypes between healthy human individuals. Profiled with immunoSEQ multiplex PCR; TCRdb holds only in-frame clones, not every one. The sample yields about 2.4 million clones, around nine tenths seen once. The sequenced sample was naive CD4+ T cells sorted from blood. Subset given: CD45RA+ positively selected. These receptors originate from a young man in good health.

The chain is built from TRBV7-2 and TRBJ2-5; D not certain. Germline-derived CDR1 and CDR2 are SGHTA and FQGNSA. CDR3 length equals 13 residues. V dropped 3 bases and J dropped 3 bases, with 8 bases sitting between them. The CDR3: CASSLGFEETQYF. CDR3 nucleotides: TGTGCCAGCAGCTTGGGGTTTGAAGAGACCCAGTACTTC.

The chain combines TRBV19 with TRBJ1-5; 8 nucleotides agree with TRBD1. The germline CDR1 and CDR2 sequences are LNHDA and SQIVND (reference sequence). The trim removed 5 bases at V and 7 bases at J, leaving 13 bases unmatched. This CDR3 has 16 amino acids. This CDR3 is CASSPFGTGLGQPQHF. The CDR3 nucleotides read TGTGCCAGTAGTCCCTTCGGGACAGGTCTGGGGCAGCCCCAGCATTTT. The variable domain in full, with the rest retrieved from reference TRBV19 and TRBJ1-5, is DGGITQSPKYLFRKEGQNVTLSCEQNLNHDAMYWYRQDPGQGLRLIYYSQIVNDFQKGDIAEGYSVSREKKESFPLTVTSAQKNPTAFYLCASSPFGTGLGQPQHFGDGTRLSIL.

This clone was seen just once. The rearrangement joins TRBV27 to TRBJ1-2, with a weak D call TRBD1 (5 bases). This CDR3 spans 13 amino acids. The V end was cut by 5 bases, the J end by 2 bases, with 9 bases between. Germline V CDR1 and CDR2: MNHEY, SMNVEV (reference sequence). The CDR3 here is CASSRDLNYGYTF. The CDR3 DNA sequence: TGTGCCAGCAGTCGGGACCTCAACTATGGCTACACCTTC.

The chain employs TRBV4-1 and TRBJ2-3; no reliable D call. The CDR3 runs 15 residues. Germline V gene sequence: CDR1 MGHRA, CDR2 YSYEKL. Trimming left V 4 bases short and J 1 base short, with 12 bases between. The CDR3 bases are TGCGCCAGCAGCCTGGACGGTTCGGGCACAGATACGCAGTATTTT. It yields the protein CASSLDGSGTDTQYF.

The chain's CDR3 is CASNKGGVRNEQFF. CDR3 in DNA: TGTGCCAGTAATAAGGGAGGGGTGAGGAATGAGCAGTTCTTC. The chain links TRBV19 to TRBJ2-1, with 7 bases that match TRBD2. V shed 7 bases, J shed 7 bases, and the junction held 10 bases outside the gene matches. The CDR3 length is 14 residues. Germline CDR1 reads LNHDA; CDR2 reads SQIVND (reference sequence).

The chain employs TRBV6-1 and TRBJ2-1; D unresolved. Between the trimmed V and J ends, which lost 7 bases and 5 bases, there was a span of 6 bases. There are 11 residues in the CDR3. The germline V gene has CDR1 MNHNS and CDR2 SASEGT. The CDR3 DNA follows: TGTGCCAGCACTATGGACAATGAGCAGTTCTTC. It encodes CASTMDNEQFF.

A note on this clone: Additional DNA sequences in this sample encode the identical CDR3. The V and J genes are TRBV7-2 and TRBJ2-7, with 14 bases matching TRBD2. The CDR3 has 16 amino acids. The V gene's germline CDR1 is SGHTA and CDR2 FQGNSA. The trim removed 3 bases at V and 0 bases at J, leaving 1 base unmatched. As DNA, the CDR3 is TGTGCCAGCAGCTTCGGGACTAGCGGGAGCTCCTACGAGCAGTACTTC. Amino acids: CASSFGTSGSSYEQYF.

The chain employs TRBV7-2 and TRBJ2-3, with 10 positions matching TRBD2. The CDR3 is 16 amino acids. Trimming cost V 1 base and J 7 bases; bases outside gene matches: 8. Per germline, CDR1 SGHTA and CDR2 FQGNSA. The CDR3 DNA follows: TGTGCCAGCAGCTTAGGGACTAGCGGAGCTAGAAATACGCAGTATTTT. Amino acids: CASSLGTSGARNTQYF. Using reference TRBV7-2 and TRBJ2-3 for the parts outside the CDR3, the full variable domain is GAGVSQSPSNKVTEKGKDVELRCDPISGHTALYWYRQSLGQGLEFLIYFQGNSAPDKSGLPSDRFSAERTGGSVSTLTIQRTQQEDSAVYLCASSLGTSGARNTQYFGPGTRLTVL.

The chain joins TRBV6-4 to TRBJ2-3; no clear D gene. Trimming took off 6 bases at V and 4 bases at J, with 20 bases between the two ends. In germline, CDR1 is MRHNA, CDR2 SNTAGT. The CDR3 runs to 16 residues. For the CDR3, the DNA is TGTGCCAGCAGCCTGGCGCACACCCGGACCGCAGATACGCAGTATTTT. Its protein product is CASSLAHTRTADTQYF.

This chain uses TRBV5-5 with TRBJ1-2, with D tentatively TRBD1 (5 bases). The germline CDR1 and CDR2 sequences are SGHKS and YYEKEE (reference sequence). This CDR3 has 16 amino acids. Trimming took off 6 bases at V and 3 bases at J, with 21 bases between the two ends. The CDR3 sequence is CASNYGNRRGDYGYTF. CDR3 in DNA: TGTGCCAGCAACTACGGAAATCGCCGGGGCGACTATGGCTACACCTTC.

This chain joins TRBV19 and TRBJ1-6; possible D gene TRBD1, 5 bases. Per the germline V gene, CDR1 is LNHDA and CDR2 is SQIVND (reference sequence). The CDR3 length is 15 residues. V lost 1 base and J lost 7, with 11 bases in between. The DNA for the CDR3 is TGTGCCAGTAGTATAGGAGGGGACGGGAATTCACCCCTCCACTTT. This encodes CASSIGGDGNSPLHF.

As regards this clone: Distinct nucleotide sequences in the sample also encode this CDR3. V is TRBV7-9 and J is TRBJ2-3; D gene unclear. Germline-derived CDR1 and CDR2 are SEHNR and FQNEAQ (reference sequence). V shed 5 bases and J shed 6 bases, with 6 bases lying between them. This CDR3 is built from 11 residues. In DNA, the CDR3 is TGTGCCAGCAGCCCGGCGGATACGCAGTATTTT. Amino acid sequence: CASSPADTQYF.

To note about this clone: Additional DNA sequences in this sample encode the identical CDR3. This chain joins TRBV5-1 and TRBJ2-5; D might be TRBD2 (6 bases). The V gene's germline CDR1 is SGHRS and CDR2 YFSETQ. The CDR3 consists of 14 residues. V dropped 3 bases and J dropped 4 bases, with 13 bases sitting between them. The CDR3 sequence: CASSYGGVGETQYF. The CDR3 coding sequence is TGCGCCAGCAGCTACGGAGGGGTAGGAGAGACCCAGTACTTC.

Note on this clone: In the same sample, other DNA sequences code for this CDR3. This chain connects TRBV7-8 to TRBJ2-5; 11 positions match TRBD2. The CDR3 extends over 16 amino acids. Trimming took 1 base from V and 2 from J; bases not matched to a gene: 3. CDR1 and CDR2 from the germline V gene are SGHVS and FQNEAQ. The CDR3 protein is CASSLVGTSGQETQYF. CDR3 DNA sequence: TGTGCCAGCAGCTTAGTAGGGACTAGCGGACAAGAGACCCAGTACTTC.

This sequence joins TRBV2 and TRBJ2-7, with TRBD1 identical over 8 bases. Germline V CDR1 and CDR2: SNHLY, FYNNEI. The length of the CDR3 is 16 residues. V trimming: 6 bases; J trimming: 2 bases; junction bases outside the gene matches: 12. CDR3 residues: CASRTGAGTATYEQYF. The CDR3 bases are TGTGCCAGCAGGACAGGGGCCGGGACCGCCACCTACGAGCAGTACTTC.

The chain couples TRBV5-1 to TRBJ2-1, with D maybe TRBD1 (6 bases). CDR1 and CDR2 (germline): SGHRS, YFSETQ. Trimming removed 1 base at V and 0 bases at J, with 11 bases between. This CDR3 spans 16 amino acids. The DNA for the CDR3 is TGCGCCAGCAGCTTGCCGCAGGGGCTCTCCTACAATGAGCAGTTCTTC. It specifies CASSLPQGLSYNEQFF.

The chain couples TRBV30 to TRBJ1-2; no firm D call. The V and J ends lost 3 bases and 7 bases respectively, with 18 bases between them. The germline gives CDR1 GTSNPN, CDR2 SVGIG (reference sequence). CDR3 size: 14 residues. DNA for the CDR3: TGTGCCTGGAGAAGCACGGGCCAACCGGGTGGCTACACCTTC. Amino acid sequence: CAWRSTGQPGGYTF.

CDR3 nucleotide sequence: TGTGCCAGCAGTCCTACAGCAGGGGGCGCGGTTCAGCCCCAGCATTTT. It is translated as CASSPTAGGAVQPQHF. The chain recombines TRBV7-8 with TRBJ1-5; TRBD1 agrees at 8 bases. The germline V gene encodes CDR1 SGHVS and CDR2 FQNEAQ. The CDR3 is made up of 16 amino acids. J was trimmed by 6 bases and V by 6 bases; bases with no gene match: 13.

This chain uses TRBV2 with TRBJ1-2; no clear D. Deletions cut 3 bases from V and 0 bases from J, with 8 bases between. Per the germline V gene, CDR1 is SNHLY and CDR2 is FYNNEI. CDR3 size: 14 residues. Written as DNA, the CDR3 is TGTGCCAGCAGTGACCAGACTGCTAACTATGGCTACACCTTC. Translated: CASSDQTANYGYTF.

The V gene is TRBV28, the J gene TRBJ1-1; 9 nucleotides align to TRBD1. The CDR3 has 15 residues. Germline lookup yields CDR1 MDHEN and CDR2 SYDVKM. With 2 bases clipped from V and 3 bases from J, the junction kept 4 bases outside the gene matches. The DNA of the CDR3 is TGTGCCAGCAGTTTACTACAGGGGGCATACACTGAAGCTTTCTTT. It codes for CASSLLQGAYTEAFF.

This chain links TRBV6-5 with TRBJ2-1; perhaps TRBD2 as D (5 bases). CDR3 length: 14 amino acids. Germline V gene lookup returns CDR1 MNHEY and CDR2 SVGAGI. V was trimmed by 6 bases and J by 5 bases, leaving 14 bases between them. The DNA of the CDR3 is TGTGCCAGCAGCCGGGGAATTCTTAACAATGAGCAGTTCTTC. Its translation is CASSRGILNNEQFF.

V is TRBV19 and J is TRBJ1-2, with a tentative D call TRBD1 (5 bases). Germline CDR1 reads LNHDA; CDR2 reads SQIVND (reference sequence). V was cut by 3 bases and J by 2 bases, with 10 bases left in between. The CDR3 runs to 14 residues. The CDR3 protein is CASSMGGPNYGYTF. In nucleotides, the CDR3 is TGTGCCAGTAGTATGGGGGGACCGAACTATGGCTACACCTTC.

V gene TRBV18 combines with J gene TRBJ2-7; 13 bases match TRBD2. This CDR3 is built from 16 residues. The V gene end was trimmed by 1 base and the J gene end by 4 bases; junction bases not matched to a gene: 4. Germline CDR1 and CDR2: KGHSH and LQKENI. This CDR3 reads CASSPRTSGGLYEQYF. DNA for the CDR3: TGTGCCAGCTCACCACGGACTAGCGGGGGCCTATACGAGCAGTACTTC. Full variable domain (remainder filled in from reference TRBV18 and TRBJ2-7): NAGVMQNPRHLVRRRGQEARLRCSPMKGHSHVYWYRQLPEEGLKFMVYLQKENIIDESGMPKERFSAEFPKEGPSILRIQQVVRGDSAAYFCASSPRTSGGLYEQYFGPGTRLTVT.

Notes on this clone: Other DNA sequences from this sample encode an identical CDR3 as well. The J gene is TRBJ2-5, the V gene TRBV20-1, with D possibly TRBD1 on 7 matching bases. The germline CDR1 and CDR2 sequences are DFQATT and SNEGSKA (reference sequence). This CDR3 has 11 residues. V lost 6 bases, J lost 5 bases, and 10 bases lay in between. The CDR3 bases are TGCAGTGCCGCAGGGGGGGAGACCCAGTACTTC. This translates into CSAAGGETQYF.

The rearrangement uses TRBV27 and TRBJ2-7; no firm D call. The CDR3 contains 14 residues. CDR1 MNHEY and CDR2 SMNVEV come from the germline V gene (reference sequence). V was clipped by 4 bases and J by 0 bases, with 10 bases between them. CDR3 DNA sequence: TGTGCCAGCAGTTCGGGTTCTAGCTCCTACGAGCAGTACTTC. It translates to CASSSGSSSYEQYF.

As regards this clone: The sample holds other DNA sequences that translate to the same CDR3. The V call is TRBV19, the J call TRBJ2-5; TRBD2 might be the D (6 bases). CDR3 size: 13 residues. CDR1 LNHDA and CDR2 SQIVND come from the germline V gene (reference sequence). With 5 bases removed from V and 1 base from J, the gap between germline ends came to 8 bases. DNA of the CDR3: TGTGCCAGTAGTGGGGGGTTCCAAGAGACCCAGTACTTC. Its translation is CASSGGFQETQYF.

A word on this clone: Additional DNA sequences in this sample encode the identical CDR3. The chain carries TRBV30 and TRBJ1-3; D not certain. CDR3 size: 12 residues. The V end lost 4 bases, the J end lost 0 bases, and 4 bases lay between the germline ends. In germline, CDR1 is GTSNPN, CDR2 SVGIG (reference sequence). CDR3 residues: CAWTGSGNTIYF. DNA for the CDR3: TGTGCCTGGACTGGCTCTGGAAACACCATATATTTT.

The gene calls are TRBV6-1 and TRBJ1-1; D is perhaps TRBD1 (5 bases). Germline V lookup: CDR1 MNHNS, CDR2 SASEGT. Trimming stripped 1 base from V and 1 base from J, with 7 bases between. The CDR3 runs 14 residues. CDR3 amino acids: CASSEVRANTEAFF. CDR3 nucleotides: TGTGCCAGCAGTGAAGTCAGGGCGAACACTGAAGCTTTCTTT.

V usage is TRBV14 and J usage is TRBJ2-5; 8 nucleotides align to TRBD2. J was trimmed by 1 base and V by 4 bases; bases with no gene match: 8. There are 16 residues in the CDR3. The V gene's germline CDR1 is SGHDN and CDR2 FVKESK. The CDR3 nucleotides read TGTGCCAGCAGCCTCTGGTCGGGGGGGCCCCAAGAGACCCAGTACTTC. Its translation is CASSLWSGGPQETQYF.